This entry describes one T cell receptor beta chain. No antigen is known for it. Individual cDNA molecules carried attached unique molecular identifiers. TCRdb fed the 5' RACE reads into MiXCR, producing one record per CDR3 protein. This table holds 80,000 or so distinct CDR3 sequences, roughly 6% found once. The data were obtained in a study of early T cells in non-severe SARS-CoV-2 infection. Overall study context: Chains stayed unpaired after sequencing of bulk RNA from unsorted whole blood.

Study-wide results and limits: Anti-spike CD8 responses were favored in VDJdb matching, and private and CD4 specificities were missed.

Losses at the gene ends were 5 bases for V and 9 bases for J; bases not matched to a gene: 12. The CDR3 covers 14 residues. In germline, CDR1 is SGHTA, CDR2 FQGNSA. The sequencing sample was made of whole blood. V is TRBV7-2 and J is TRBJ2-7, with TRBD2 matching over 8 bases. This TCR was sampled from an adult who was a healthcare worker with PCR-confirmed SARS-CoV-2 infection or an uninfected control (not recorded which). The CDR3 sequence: CASSVSSGTSGQYF. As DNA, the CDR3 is TGTGCCAGCAGCGTTAGTAGCGGGACATCTGGGCAGTACTTC.